These 16 T cell receptor beta chains came from one sample sequenced in a study of T cell responses to AZD1222 COVID-19 vaccine. This table comes from immunoSEQ multiplex PCR, and its TCRdb copy is limited to in-frame clones, with some not included. The sample gives 100,000 to 150,000 clones, roughly 85% of which show up once; around 8.3% is in the top ten. This sample comprised peripheral blood, obtained 28 days after the second dose of the MenACWY control vaccine. All receptors derive from an adult who received the MenACWY meningococcal vaccine as a control.

This clone has a single count. The V call is TRBV30, the J call TRBJ1-2; 7 nucleotides align to TRBD1. Germline assignment: CDR1 GTSNPN and CDR2 SVGIG (reference sequence). The CDR3 loop spans 13 amino acids. V shed 3 bases, J shed 10 bases, and the junction held 11 bases outside the gene matches. This CDR3 is CAWSLNRGGDYTF. CDR3 in DNA: TGTGCCTGGAGCCTTAATCGAGGGGGCGACTACACCTTC.

This clone was observed a few times. V is TRBV19 and J is TRBJ1-5; D not resolved. The V end was cut by 3 bases, the J end by 5 bases, with 8 bases between. This CDR3 comprises 13 residues. The germline CDR1 and CDR2 sequences are LNHDA and SQIVND (reference sequence). The CDR3 nucleotides are TGTGCCAGTAGTATCGCAAACCATCAGCCCCAGCATTTT. Encoded protein: CASSIANHQPQHF.

The chain employs TRBV29-1 and TRBJ2-5; 8 bases match TRBD2. Germline CDR1 is SQVTM and CDR2 is ANQGSEA. Losses at the gene ends were 1 base for V and 3 bases for J; bases not matched to a gene: 4. The CDR3 sequence is 14 residues long. This chain's CDR3 is CSVEGAGAKETQYF. For the CDR3, the DNA is TGCAGCGTTGAAGGAGCGGGGGCGAAAGAGACCCAGTACTTC.

This chain connects TRBV7-2 to TRBJ2-7; perhaps TRBD1 as D (6 bases). Per germline, CDR1 SGHTA and CDR2 FQGNSA. V was trimmed by 4 bases and J by 0 bases, leaving 19 bases between them. The CDR3 sequence is 17 residues long. Here the CDR3 DNA reads TGTGCCAGCAGCTCCCCCTTGGGGGTGGACAGCTCCTACGAGCAGTACTTC. This sequence encodes CASSSPLGVDSSYEQYF.

The genes are TRBV11-1 and TRBJ1-2; the D is unclear. Germline V gene data show CDR1 as SGHAT and CDR2 as FQDESV (reference sequence). Trimming took off 2 bases at V and 7 bases at J, with 14 bases between the two ends. The length of the CDR3 is 14 residues. The CDR3 is CASSLNGNEVGYTF. In DNA, the CDR3 is TGTGCCAGCAGCTTAAACGGGAATGAGGTTGGCTACACCTTC.

The genes are TRBV11-3 and TRBJ2-7; 12 nucleotides line up with TRBD1. V shed 5 bases and J 6 bases; nucleotides not matched to a gene: 8. The germline V gene encodes CDR1 SGHNT and CDR2 YENEEA. The CDR3 has 15 amino acids. CDR3: CASSLTGTGGFEQYF. The CDR3 DNA reads as TGTGCCAGCAGCCTAACCGGGACAGGGGGCTTCGAGCAGTACTTC.

This clone was counted a single time. V usage is TRBV7-2 and J usage is TRBJ1-1; D is ambiguous. V was cut by 3 bases and J by 1 base, with 12 bases left in between. The CDR3 is made up of 15 amino acids. Germline-derived CDR1 and CDR2 are SGHTA and FQGNSA. The CDR3 nucleotides are TGTGCCAGCAGCTTTGATGGACGGGGGAACACTGAAGCTTTCTTT. Protein product: CASSFDGRGNTEAFF.

In this sample, this clone turned up once. The chain combines TRBV7-2 with TRBJ1-6; D is perhaps TRBD1 (6 bases). Between the trimmed V and J ends, which lost 2 bases and 10 bases, there was a span of 9 bases. The CDR3 is made up of 13 amino acids. The germline CDR1 and CDR2 sequences are SGHTA and FQGNSA. As DNA, the CDR3 is TGTGCCAGCAGCTTACAGGGGAACTCACCCCTCCACTTT. Its translation is CASSLQGNSPLHF.

The rearrangement links TRBV24-1 to TRBJ2-1; 9 bases map to TRBD1. Germline lookup yields CDR1 KGHDR and CDR2 SFDVKD. Trimming took 3 bases from V and 8 from J; bases not matched to a gene: 10. CDR3 size: 16 residues. CDR3: CATSDGDRGIRDEQFF. As DNA, the CDR3 is TGTGCCACCAGTGATGGTGACAGGGGGATTAGAGATGAGCAGTTCTTC.

V and J are TRBV14 and TRBJ2-2; D is undetermined. The CDR3 length is 12 residues. Trimming removed 1 base from V and 6 bases from J, with 3 bases in between. The germline V gene has CDR1 SGHDN and CDR2 FVKESK. CDR3: CASSQGSGELFF. The CDR3 bases are TGTGCCAGCAGCCAAGGATCCGGGGAGCTGTTTTTT.

This clone was found once. This chain links TRBV28 with TRBJ2-4; D not resolved. Germline CDR1 and CDR2: MDHEN and SYDVKM. The CDR3 length is 14 residues. V was cut by 3 bases and J by 0 bases, with 6 bases left in between. This chain's CDR3 is CASSLSLAKNIQYF. The CDR3 bases are TGTGCCAGCAGTTTGTCTTTAGCCAAAAACATTCAGTACTTC.

The rearrangement uses TRBV5-8 and TRBJ1-2; no clear D. Germline V lookup: CDR1 SGHTS, CDR2 YDEGEE. CDR3 size: 13 residues. Trimming removed 3 bases at V and 6 bases at J, with 12 bases between. Here the CDR3 reads CASSSPGIHGYTF. CDR3 coding DNA: TGTGCCAGCAGCTCCCCAGGCATTCATGGCTACACCTTC.

The rearrangement joins TRBV6-2 or TRBV6-3 to TRBJ1-2; D is unclear. The germline gives CDR1 MNHEY, CDR2 SVGEGT. This CDR3 is 16 amino acids long. The V gene lost 0 bases and the J gene lost 3 bases, with 14 bases spanning the gap. The CDR3 DNA sequence: TGTGCCAGCAGTTACTCTCCGTCAGTACTCGACTATGGCTACACCTTC. This codes for CASSYSPSVLDYGYTF.

The chain uses TRBV11-2 and TRBJ2-2; TRBD2 matches at 11 bases. The germline V gene encodes CDR1 SGHAT and CDR2 FQNNGV. V trimming: 5 bases; J trimming: 6 bases; junction bases outside the gene matches: 14. The CDR3 totals 18 residues. The CDR3 coding sequence is TGTGCCAGCAGCCCGATGGTGACTAGCGGGGAAAGGGCCGGGGAGCTGTTTTTT. Protein product: CASSPMVTSGERAGELFF.

The rearrangement joins TRBV19 to TRBJ2-7; 9 bases are shared with TRBD1. The CDR3 sequence is 15 residues long. CDR1 and CDR2 from the germline V gene are LNHDA and SQIVND (reference sequence). Trimming cost V 7 bases and J 1 base; bases outside gene matches: 8. This chain's CDR3 is CASTQPGQGSYEQYV. The CDR3 DNA sequence: TGTGCCAGTACCCAACCGGGACAGGGTTCCTACGAGCAGTACGTC.

The chain links TRBV5-6 to TRBJ1-2; weak D call: TRBD1 (6 bases). V shed 0 bases and J shed 2 bases, with 8 bases lying between them. CDR3 length equals 14 residues. CDR1 SGHDT and CDR2 YYEEEE come from the germline V gene. The CDR3 DNA reads TGTGCCAGCAGCTTGGTCGGACAGAACTATGGCTACACCTTC. Its translation: CASSLVGQNYGYTF.